What follows are 27 T cell receptor beta chains derived from one specimen sequenced in a study of regulatory T cells in long-lasting Graves disease. Libraries of TCR beta came from iRepertoire HTBI primers plus Arm-PCR of CDR3 regions. TCRdb reanalysed the multiplex PCR reads using MiXCR and keeps one entry per CDR3 protein. The sample holds about 530,000 distinct CDR3 sequences; roughly 15% are singletons and the top ten take 25%. Sample time point: newly diagnosed GD, antithyroid drugs for less than 3 months. Extracted RNA from PBMCs served as the source of the TCR library. The same data also went into a second study, on T cells in Graves' hyperthyroidism and ophthalmopathy.

Sequencing used peripheral blood mononuclear cells (PBMCs), obtained at new diagnosis, from a patient treated with antithyroid drugs. Receptors originate from a woman aged 35 to 60 with Graves disease.

This clonotype has ten or more counts. The CDR3, as DNA: TGCGCCAGCAGCCGGCGGGGGTACAAAGGCTATGAGCAGTTCTTC. Translating gives CASSRRGYKGYEQFF. V usage is TRBV5-1 and J usage is TRBJ2-1; 7 bases line up with TRBD2. The germline V gene has CDR1 SGHRS and CDR2 YFSETQ. The ends lost 4 bases at V and 8 bases at J; junction bases unmatched: 12. The CDR3 has 15 residues.

The rearrangement links TRBV20-1 to TRBJ2-7; TRBD2 might be the D (5 bases). Germline V gene data show CDR1 as DFQATT and CDR2 as SNEGSKA (reference sequence). The germline V and J ends were trimmed by 0 bases and 0 bases, with 15 bases remaining between them. The CDR3 totals 16 residues. The CDR3 region is CSARDTTEAGSYEQYF. The CDR3 region has the DNA TGCAGTGCTAGAGATACTACAGAGGCGGGCTCCTACGAGCAGTACTTC.

In this sample, this clonotype turned up many times. The chain recombines TRBV30 with TRBJ1-5; a possible D gene is TRBD1 (6 bases). The V and J ends lost 0 bases and 6 bases respectively, with 9 bases between them. This CDR3 has 13 amino acids. Germline lookup yields CDR1 GTSNPN and CDR2 SVGIG (reference sequence). The CDR3 loop is CAWSVQGGQPQHF. CDR3 nucleotides: TGTGCCTGGAGTGTACAGGGAGGTCAGCCCCAGCATTTT.

This clonotype was seen many times. This chain connects TRBV29-1 to TRBJ2-1; D tentatively reads TRBD1 or TRBD2 (5 bases each). This CDR3 spans 12 amino acids. Per germline, CDR1 SQVTM and CDR2 ANQGSEA. Trimming removed 4 bases from V and 4 bases from J, with 8 bases in between. CDR3 sequence reads: CSVVGAYNEQFF. In DNA form, the CDR3 reads TGCAGCGTTGTCGGGGCGTACAATGAGCAGTTCTTC.

This rearrangement joins TRBV10-3 to TRBJ2-5; 7 bases fit TRBD1. CDR3 length equals 15 residues. Germline CDR1 is ENHRY and CDR2 is SYGVKD. V shed 3 bases and J 1 base; nucleotides not matched to a gene: 5. The CDR3 region has the DNA TGTGCCATCAGTGACCCAGGGACAGCCCAAGAGACCCAGTACTTC. As protein: CAISDPGTAQETQYF.

Notes on this clonotype: Being one base from a much bigger clone, this may be a read error. This chain joins TRBV2 and TRBJ2-1; D is uncertain. The CDR3 loop spans 12 amino acids. Germline V lookup: CDR1 SNHLY, CDR2 FYNNEI. CDR3 residues: CARSDEENIQFF. The CDR3 DNA is TGTGCCCGCAGTGATGAGGAAAATATCCAGTTCTTC. The full variable domain, with the rest looked up from reference TRBV2 and TRBJ2-1, is EPEVTQTPSHQVTQMGQEVILRCVPISNHLYFYWYRQILGQKVEFLVSFYNNEISEKSEIFDDQFSVERPDGSNFTLKIRSTKLEDSAMYFCARSDEENIQFFGPGTRLTVL.

This clonotype was observed at least ten times. This sequence joins TRBV6-1 and TRBJ1-1, with 7 bases fitting TRBD1. The J segment lost 1 base and the V segment lost 2 bases, leaving 10 bases of the junction unmatched. The germline gives CDR1 MNHNS, CDR2 SASEGT. The CDR3 runs 17 residues. The DNA for the CDR3 is TGTGCCAGCAGTGAAAGGGGACAGTCTCATGAGAACACTGAAGCTTTCTTT. This translates into CASSERGQSHENTEAFF.

This clonotype was found a few times. This sequence joins TRBV29-1 and TRBJ1-2, with D possibly TRBD1 on 5 matching bases. The V gene lost 7 bases and the J gene lost 6 bases, with 21 bases spanning the gap. Germline V gene sequence: CDR1 SQVTM, CDR2 ANQGSEA. This CDR3 spans 14 amino acids. Here the CDR3 reads CSALRGVPQNGYTF. The CDR3 DNA reads TGCAGCGCCCTGCGGGGGGTCCCTCAGAATGGCTACACCTTC. The full variable domain, in which reference TRBV29-1 and TRBJ1-2 provide the parts outside the CDR3, is SAVISQKPSRDICQRGTSLTIQCQVDSQVTMMFWYRQQPGQSLTLIATANQGSEATYESGFVIDKFPISRPNLTFSTLTVSNMSPEDSSIYLCSALRGVPQNGYTFGSGTRLTVV.

Of note for this clonotype: A read error is possible here, since a much larger clone lies one base away. V and J are TRBV6-1 and TRBJ2-1; TRBD2 aligns across 11 bases. J lost 10 bases, V lost 7 bases, and 12 bases had no gene match. Germline V gene lookup returns CDR1 MNHNS and CDR2 SASEGT. CDR3 size: 15 residues. The CDR3 DNA sequence: TGTGCCAGCAAAGATACTAGCGGGGGTTCCTACGAGCAGTTCTTC. Its translation is CASKDTSGGSYEQFF.

The DNA of the CDR3 is TGCGCCAGCAGCCAAGATATTGGGCTAAGACGTAGCAATCAGCCCCAGCATTTT. Amino acids: CASSQDIGLRRSNQPQHF. The gene calls are TRBV4-1 and TRBJ1-5; D unresolved. CDR1 and CDR2 (germline): MGHRA, YSYEKL. Trimming took off 0 bases at V and 0 bases at J, with 15 bases between the two ends. The CDR3 covers 18 residues.

This clonotype was found a few times. This chain joins TRBV29-1 and TRBJ2-1; TRBD1 matches 7 bases. The V gene's germline CDR1 is SQVTM and CDR2 ANQGSEA. The CDR3 length is 11 residues. Trimming at V came to 6 bases and at J to 12 bases, leaving 8 bases not matched to a gene. Here the CDR3 reads CSVPTGAGQFF. CDR3 coding DNA: TGCAGCGTCCCCACAGGGGCCGGGCAGTTCTTC.

This clonotype was observed at least ten times. J is TRBJ1-1 and V is TRBV2; D is undetermined. Trimming left V 0 bases short and J 11 bases short, with 19 bases between. Germline values: CDR1 SNHLY, CDR2 FYNNEI. The CDR3 covers 15 residues. In nucleotides, the CDR3 is TGTGCCAGCAGTGAAGCGCAGTTGCAAGGGAGCGCGGCTTTCTTT. Protein sequence: CASSEAQLQGSAAFF.

This clonotype was observed a handful of times. The V call is TRBV19, the J call TRBJ1-1; D gene unclear. Germline values: CDR1 LNHDA, CDR2 SQIVND (reference sequence). CDR3 size: 15 residues. V was pared by 6 bases and J by 2 bases, with 16 bases between. The CDR3 nucleotides read TGTGCCAGTAGCAGAGTCCCGGGCAGTAACACTGAAGCTTTCTTT. Residues: CASSRVPGSNTEAFF.

This chain connects TRBV24-1 to TRBJ2-1; TRBD2 agrees at 14 bases. This CDR3 spans 17 amino acids. Trimming removed 4 bases from V and 4 bases from J; junction bases left unmatched: 5. Germline CDR1 reads KGHDR; CDR2 reads SFDVKD. The DNA of the CDR3 is TGTGCCACCAGTGACTCCGGGACTAGCGGGAGTTACAATGAGCAGTTCTTC. Protein: CATSDSGTSGSYNEQFF.

In its sample, this clonotype was seen many times. This chain joins TRBV30 and TRBJ1-2, with D unresolved. CDR3 length equals 14 residues. V was clipped by 2 bases and J by 6 bases, with 16 bases between them. Per germline, CDR1 GTSNPN and CDR2 SVGIG (reference sequence). CDR3 in amino acids: CAWSHQGRNNGYTF. The DNA of the CDR3 is TGTGCCTGGAGTCACCAAGGAAGGAACAATGGCTACACCTTC.

About this clonotype itself: Given a much more abundant clone one base away, this may be a read error. This chain connects TRBV6-1 to TRBJ2-7; 8 positions match TRBD2. CDR1 is MNHNS, CDR2 SASEGT, per germline. The CDR3 has 16 amino acids. The CDR3 DNA reads TGTGCCAGCAGGGGAGCGGGGGCGTCAAGCTCCTGCGAGCAGTACTTC. Its translation: CASRGAGASSSCEQYF.

This clonotype has a count of ten or more. The V and J genes are TRBV20-1 and TRBJ1-2, with TRBD1 matching 7 bases. The trim removed 4 bases at V and 3 bases at J, leaving 8 bases unmatched. In germline, CDR1 is DFQATT, CDR2 SNEGSKA (reference sequence). This CDR3 is 14 amino acids long. CDR3 sequence reads: CSATAGTADYGYTF. The CDR3 bases are TGCAGTGCTACCGCCGGGACAGCAGACTATGGCTACACCTTC.

The V call is TRBV7-2, the J call TRBJ2-5, with TRBD2 as a possible D gene (6 bases). CDR3 length: 18 amino acids. Trimming pared 1 base from V and 1 base from J, leaving 19 bases between. Per the germline V gene, CDR1 is SGHTA and CDR2 is FQGNSA. This CDR3 is CASSLVSTINSGQETQYF. CDR3 DNA: TGTGCCAGCAGCTTAGTTTCCACTATTAATAGCGGCCAAGAGACCCAGTACTTC.

This clonotype appeared many times. This chain links TRBV10-3 with TRBJ2-3; D tentatively reads TRBD1 or TRBD2 (6 bases each). Deletions cut 3 bases from V and 2 bases from J, with 12 bases between. Germline V lookup: CDR1 ENHRY, CDR2 SYGVKD. The CDR3 spans 15 residues. CDR3 sequence: CAISERGALTDTQYF. For the CDR3, the DNA is TGTGCCATCAGTGAAAGGGGGGCCCTCACAGATACGCAGTATTTT.

The chain links TRBV19 to TRBJ2-1; D perhaps matches TRBD2 (5 bases). V lost 3 bases and J lost 5, with 17 bases in between. In germline, CDR1 is LNHDA, CDR2 SQIVND (reference sequence). This CDR3 has 16 amino acids. CDR3 sequence: CASSIGRWRQDNEQFF. DNA of the CDR3: TGTGCCAGTAGTATTGGGCGTTGGAGGCAAGACAATGAGCAGTTCTTC.

Comment on this clonotype: Its ends do not fully match the called genes, so a read error is possible. The gene calls are TRBV20-1 and TRBJ2-3; 8 nucleotides match TRBD1. The CDR3 loop spans 17 amino acids. Germline CDR1 reads DFQATT; CDR2 reads SNEGSKA (reference sequence). This CDR3 reads CSAINFWGQAVGDTQYF. The CDR3 DNA reads as TGCAGCGCTATAAATTTCTGGGGACAGGCGGTTGGGGATACGCAGTATTTT.

This clonotype was detected a few times. The gene calls are TRBV3-1 and TRBJ1-2, with 9 bases matching TRBD1. Germline CDR1 reads LGHDT; CDR2 reads YNNKEL (reference sequence). CDR3 length: 18 residues. Unmatched junction bases numbered 12, after V lost 1 base and J lost 3 bases. The CDR3 DNA follows: TGTGCCAGCAGCCAAGCGTTTTCAGGGACAGGGAGTTACTATGGCTACACCTTC. It yields the protein CASSQAFSGTGSYYGYTF.

This clonotype appeared a few times. This chain links TRBV11-3 with TRBJ2-2, with 7 bases that match TRBD1. V shed 5 bases, J shed 4 bases, and the junction held 7 bases outside the gene matches. Germline V gives CDR1 SGHNT, CDR2 YENEEA. The CDR3 is 15 amino acids. CDR3 region: CASSPQGSTTGELFF. CDR3 sequence (DNA): TGTGCCAGCAGCCCACAGGGGTCGACCACCGGGGAGCTGTTTTTT.

This clonotype occurred a few times. This sequence joins TRBV19 and TRBJ1-6; D gene ambiguous. Per germline, CDR1 LNHDA and CDR2 SQIVND (reference sequence). Trimming cost V 0 bases and J 9 bases, with 9 bases left between them. CDR3 length: 14 amino acids. The CDR3, as DNA: TGTGCCAGTAGTATAGAGGCGCCTACTTCACCCCTCCACTTT. Translation: CASSIEAPTSPLHF.

This chain uses TRBV12-3 or TRBV12-4 with TRBJ2-7, with 7 nucleotides matching TRBD1. The ends lost 5 bases at V and 3 bases at J; junction bases unmatched: 4. CDR3 length equals 13 residues. The CDR3 DNA reads TGTGCCAGCAGTATATGGGACAGCTACGAGCAGTACTTC. Its translation: CASSIWDSYEQYF.

The sample holds many counts of this clonotype. The chain combines TRBV5-5 with TRBJ1-1; D is uncertain. Trimming took off 0 bases at V and 3 bases at J, with 9 bases between the two ends. The CDR3 length is 14 residues. CDR1 and CDR2 (germline): SGHKS, YYEKEE (reference sequence). The CDR3 is CASSLVAWYTEAFF. The CDR3, as DNA: TGTGCCAGCAGCTTGGTAGCGTGGTACACTGAAGCTTTCTTT.

The chain is built from TRBV6-1 and TRBJ2-7; a possible D gene is TRBD1 (6 bases). Germline V gene sequence: CDR1 MNHNS, CDR2 SASEGT. The CDR3 consists of 13 residues. V lost 7 bases and J 6 bases, leaving 16 bases between the germline ends. The CDR3 loop is CASTKTGYPEQYF. CDR3 in DNA: TGTGCCAGCACCAAGACAGGATACCCCGAGCAGTACTTC.